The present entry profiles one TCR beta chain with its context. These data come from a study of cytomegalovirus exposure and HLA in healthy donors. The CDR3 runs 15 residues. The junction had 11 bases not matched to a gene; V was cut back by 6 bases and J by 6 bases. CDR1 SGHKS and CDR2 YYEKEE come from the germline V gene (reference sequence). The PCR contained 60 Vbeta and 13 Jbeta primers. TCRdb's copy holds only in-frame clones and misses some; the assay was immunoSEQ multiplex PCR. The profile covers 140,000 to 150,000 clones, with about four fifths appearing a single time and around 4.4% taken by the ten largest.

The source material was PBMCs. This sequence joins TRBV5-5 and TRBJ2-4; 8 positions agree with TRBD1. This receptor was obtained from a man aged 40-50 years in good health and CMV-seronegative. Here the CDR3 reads CASTEQGALGNIQYF. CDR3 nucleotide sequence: TGTGCCAGCACCGAGCAGGGGGCGCTGGGAAACATTCAGTACTTC.